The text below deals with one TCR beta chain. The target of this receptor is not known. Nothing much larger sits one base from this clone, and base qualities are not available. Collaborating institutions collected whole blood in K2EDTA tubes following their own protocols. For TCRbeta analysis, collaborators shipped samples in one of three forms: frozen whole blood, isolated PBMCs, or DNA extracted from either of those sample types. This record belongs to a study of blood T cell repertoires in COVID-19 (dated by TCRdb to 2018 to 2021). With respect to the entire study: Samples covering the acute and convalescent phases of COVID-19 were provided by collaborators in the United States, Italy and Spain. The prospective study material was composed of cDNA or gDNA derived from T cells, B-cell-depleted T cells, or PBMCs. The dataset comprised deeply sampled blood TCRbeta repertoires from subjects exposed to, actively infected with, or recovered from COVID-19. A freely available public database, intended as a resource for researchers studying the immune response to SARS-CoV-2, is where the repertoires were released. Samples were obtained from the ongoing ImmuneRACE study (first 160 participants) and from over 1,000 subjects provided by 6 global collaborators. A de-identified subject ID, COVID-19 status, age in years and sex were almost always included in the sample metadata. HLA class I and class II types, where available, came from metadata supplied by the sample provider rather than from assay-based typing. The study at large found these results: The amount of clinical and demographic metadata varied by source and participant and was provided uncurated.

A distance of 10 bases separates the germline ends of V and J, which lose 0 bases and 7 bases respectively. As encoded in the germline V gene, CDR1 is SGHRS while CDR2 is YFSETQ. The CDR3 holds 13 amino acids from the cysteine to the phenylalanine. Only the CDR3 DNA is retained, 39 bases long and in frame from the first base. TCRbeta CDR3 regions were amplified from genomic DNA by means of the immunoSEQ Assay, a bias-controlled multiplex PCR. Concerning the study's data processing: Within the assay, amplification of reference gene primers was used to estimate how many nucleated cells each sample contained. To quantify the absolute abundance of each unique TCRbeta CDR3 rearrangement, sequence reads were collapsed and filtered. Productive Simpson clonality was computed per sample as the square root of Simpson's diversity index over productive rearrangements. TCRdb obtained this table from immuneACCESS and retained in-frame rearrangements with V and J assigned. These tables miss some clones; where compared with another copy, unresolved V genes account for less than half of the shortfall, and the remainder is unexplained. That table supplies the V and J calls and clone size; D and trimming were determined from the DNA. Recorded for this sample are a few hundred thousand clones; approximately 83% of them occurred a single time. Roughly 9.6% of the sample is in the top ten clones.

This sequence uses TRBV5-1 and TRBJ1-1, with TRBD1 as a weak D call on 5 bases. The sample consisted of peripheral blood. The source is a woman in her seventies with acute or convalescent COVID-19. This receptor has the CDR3 CASSLAAGLEAFF. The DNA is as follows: TGCGCCAGCAGCTTGGCCGCAGGGCTTGAAGCTTTCTTT.